One and the same sample provided the 11 T cell receptor beta chains below, sequenced in a study of T cells in tuberculosis listed by TCRdb under 2018. The library was prepared using the immunoSEQ multiplex PCR assay. The table was pulled from immuneACCESS by TCRdb, which kept in-frame rearrangements only. Such tables lose some clones; where checked, under half of the loss comes from unresolved V genes, and the rest has no known cause. The sample records about 43,000 clones, less than 95% of which are singletons. The ten largest clones represent roughly 2% of the sample. Sample: PBMCs. These receptors were obtained from a donor between 10 and 29 years old with latent tuberculosis or without tuberculosis infection. Some clones in this sample may be carry-over from other donors' samples.

This sequence joins TRBV4-2 and TRBJ1-3; TRBD1 might be the D (5 bases). The CDR3 length is 17 residues. The V end was cut by 0 bases, the J end by 0 bases, with 12 bases between. The germline gives CDR1 LGHNA, CDR2 YNFKEQ. The CDR3 DNA reads TGTGCCAGCAGCCAAGATTTTCCGGGGGACTCTGGAAACACCATATATTTT. This encodes CASSQDFPGDSGNTIYF.

The V and J genes are TRBV30 and TRBJ2-7; 7 positions agree with TRBD1. The CDR3 runs to 14 residues. Per the germline V gene, CDR1 is GTSNPN and CDR2 is SVGIG (reference sequence). Trimming cost V 2 bases and J 3 bases; bases outside gene matches: 7. CDR3 coding DNA: TGTGCCTGGAGTCGGGACAGCAAACTCTACGAGCAGTACTTC. Its protein product is CAWSRDSKLYEQYF.

V is TRBV6-5 and J is TRBJ2-2; TRBD1 is a possible D gene (5 bases). V lost 4 bases, J lost 0 bases, and 12 bases lay in between. The germline V gene encodes CDR1 MNHEY and CDR2 SVGAGI. There are 16 residues in the CDR3. The chain's CDR3 is CASSLTAIANTGELFF. DNA of the CDR3: TGTGCCAGCAGTTTGACAGCAATCGCGAACACCGGGGAGCTGTTTTTT.

This sequence joins TRBV28 and TRBJ2-6, with a weak D call TRBD1 (6 bases). Germline V gene data show CDR1 as MDHEN and CDR2 as SYDVKM. This CDR3 contains 16 residues. Between the trimmed V and J ends, which lost 4 bases and 0 bases, there was a span of 10 bases. CDR3 protein: CASSSSGVSGANVLTF. In nucleotides, the CDR3 is TGTGCCAGCAGTTCCTCAGGGGTCTCTGGGGCCAACGTCCTGACTTTC.

This chain links TRBV7-2 with TRBJ2-1, with D possibly matching TRBD1 (5 bases). Deletions cut 7 bases from V and 5 bases from J, with 12 bases between. Germline V lookup: CDR1 SGHTA, CDR2 FQGNSA. The CDR3 has 13 residues. DNA of the CDR3: TGTGCCAGCACCAGACCAGGGAACAATGAGCAGTTCTTC. Translating gives CASTRPGNNEQFF.

The chain couples TRBV4-2 to TRBJ2-7; TRBD2 is a possible D gene (5 bases). Germline CDR1 and CDR2: LGHNA and YNFKEQ. The CDR3 covers 18 residues. V shed 3 bases and J shed 6 bases, with 27 bases lying between them. CDR3 region: CASSHSQEGLSLPGEQYF. The DNA of the CDR3 is TGTGCCAGCAGCCATTCCCAAGAGGGCCTTAGCCTCCCTGGCGAGCAGTACTTC.

The chain joins TRBV4-3 to TRBJ2-1, with TRBD1 matching over 7 bases. Trimming removed 1 base from V and 4 bases from J; junction bases left unmatched: 1. Germline CDR1 LGHNA, CDR2 YSLEER. The CDR3 consists of 14 residues. CDR3 amino acids: CASSQGDRYNEQFF. The CDR3 DNA is TGCGCCAGCAGCCAAGGGGACAGATACAATGAGCAGTTCTTC.

This rearrangement joins TRBV30 to TRBJ1-2; a possible D gene is TRBD1 (6 bases). The ends were cut back, 8 bases at V and 6 bases at J, with 13 bases in the middle. The CDR3 contains 11 residues. CDR1 is GTSNPN, CDR2 SVGIG, per germline (reference sequence). The CDR3 protein is CAGNRADGYTF. In DNA, the CDR3 is TGTGCCGGCAACAGGGCCGATGGCTACACCTTC. The full variable domain, completed using reference TRBV30 and TRBJ1-2, is SQTIHQWPATLVQPVGSPLSLECTVEGTSNPNLYWYRQAAGRGLQLLFYSVGIGQISSEVPQNLSASRPQDRQFILSSKKLLLSDSGFYLCAGNRADGYTFGSGTRLTVV.

V and J are TRBV5-5 and TRBJ2-1, with D possibly being TRBD1 (6 bases). Germline V gene lookup returns CDR1 SGHKS and CDR2 YYEKEE (reference sequence). V was cut by 6 bases and J by 6 bases, with 16 bases left in between. The CDR3 has 14 residues. The CDR3 spells CASTSVGQVNEQFF. CDR3 bases: TGTGCCAGCACCTCGGTGGGACAAGTCAATGAGCAGTTCTTC.

V gene TRBV10-3 combines with J gene TRBJ1-2; D might be TRBD1 (6 bases). The ends were cut back, 2 bases at V and 5 bases at J, with 12 bases in the middle. Germline CDR1 ENHRY, CDR2 SYGVKD. The CDR3 length is 14 residues. CDR3 in DNA: TGTGCCATCAGTGAGGACGACAGGTCATATGGCTACACCTTC. Protein product: CAISEDDRSYGYTF.

V gene TRBV28 combines with J gene TRBJ2-6, with a tentative D call TRBD1 (5 bases). CDR1 and CDR2 (germline): MDHEN, SYDVKM. The CDR3 has 17 residues. Trimming left V 7 bases short and J 2 bases short, with 18 bases between. This CDR3 reads CASTLPAGFPGANVLTF. The CDR3 bases are TGTGCCAGCACCCTACCAGCAGGGTTCCCTGGGGCCAACGTCCTGACTTTC.